This TCR beta chain emerged from a study of T cell responses to AZD1222 COVID-19 vaccine. This clone was recorded a few times. Its target is not known. Measured with immunoSEQ multiplex PCR; TCRdb has only the in-frame clones, and not every one. The table shows more than 95,000 clones, with roughly 91% occurring only once. This CDR3 comprises 13 residues. Germline V gene sequence: CDR1 SQVTM, CDR2 ANQGSEA. Trimming shortened V by 6 bases and J by 5 bases, and 11 bases separated the two germline ends. Study observations and caveats: Within unmutated variant regions lay the reported targets of nearly half of spike-specific TCRs.

The rearrangement uses TRBV29-1 and TRBJ1-6; no definite D call. The receptor's source is an adult in good health. The material was peripheral blood, obtained on day 0 of MenACWY control vaccination. CDR3 DNA: TGCAGCGTGAGGGCAGGAGATAATTCACCCCTCCACTTT. This encodes CSVRAGDNSPLHF.